One sample yielded the 18 T cell receptor beta chains listed below, sequenced in a study of T cell responses to AZD1222 COVID-19 vaccine. Clones were sequenced by immunoSEQ multiplex PCR, and TCRdb holds only the in-frame ones, with some missing. The table shows 120,000 or so clones, with roughly 88% occurring only once. Sequenced material: peripheral blood, taken on day 0 of AZD1222 vaccination. The receptors stem from an adult in good health.

This rearrangement joins TRBV6-5 to TRBJ2-2; 7 nucleotides match TRBD2. This CDR3 is built from 15 residues. In germline, CDR1 is MNHEY, CDR2 SVGAGI. V shed 8 bases, J shed 2 bases, and the junction held 8 bases outside the gene matches. The CDR3 DNA sequence: TGTGCCAGCCGACCGACGGGACTAAACACCGGGGAGCTGTTTTTT. This codes for CASRPTGLNTGELFF.

The chain couples TRBV15 to TRBJ1-1, with no clear D. The germline V gene has CDR1 LNHNV and CDR2 YYDKDF (reference sequence). This CDR3 contains 13 residues. The ends were cut back, 0 bases at V and 10 bases at J, with 12 bases in the middle. The CDR3 DNA follows: TGTGCCACCAGCAGAGATCCGGAGGACGGAGCTTTCTTT. Its translation: CATSRDPEDGAFF.

J is TRBJ1-5 and V is TRBV21-1; the table assigns TRBD1, which was not confirmed against the DNA. TRBV21-1 constitutes a pseudogene. The CDR3 spans 19 residues. The CDR3 DNA is TGTGCCAGCAGCAAGGCCCGGCCGAAAGGGACAGGGGGAAGTCAGCCCCAGCATTTT. It yields the protein CASSKARPKGTGGSQPQHF.

The chain joins TRBV9 to TRBJ2-7; weak D call: TRBD1 (5 bases). The CDR3 runs to 13 residues. CDR1 SGDLS and CDR2 YYNGEE come from the germline V gene. V dropped 0 bases and J dropped 6 bases, with 10 bases sitting between them. Written as DNA, the CDR3 is TGTGCCAGCAGCGTAGACACAGGCCGCGAGCAGTACTTC. Protein sequence: CASSVDTGREQYF.

The chain uses TRBV9 and TRBJ2-1; tentatively, D is TRBD2 (7 bases). V lost 3 bases to trimming and J lost 6 bases, with 25 bases between them. The CDR3 is 18 amino acids. Germline-derived CDR1 and CDR2 are SGDLS and YYNGEE. The CDR3 DNA reads as TGTGCCAGCAGCGCGGGGGGCGGCGACGGGGGCCTCCGCAATGAGCAGTTCTTC. As protein: CASSAGGGDGGLRNEQFF.

This chain uses TRBV14 with TRBJ2-1; TRBD2 agrees at 10 bases. Germline V gene sequence: CDR1 SGHDN, CDR2 FVKESK. Losses at the gene ends were 6 bases for V and 5 bases for J; bases not matched to a gene: 7. This CDR3 spans 15 amino acids. The DNA for the CDR3 is TGTGCCAGCAGGTTCAGCGGGGGGGCAGACAATGAGCAGTTCTTC. It encodes CASRFSGGADNEQFF.

J is TRBJ1-2 and V is TRBV28; 10 nucleotides line up with TRBD1. The CDR3 covers 15 residues. The ends lost 9 bases at V and 0 bases at J; junction bases unmatched: 7. Germline V gene data show CDR1 as MDHEN and CDR2 as SYDVKM. The CDR3 DNA is TGTGCCAGTGGGACAGGGGAGTTAGCTAACTATGGCTACACCTTC. It specifies CASGTGELANYGYTF.

The CDR3 protein is CASSQGTAVDEQYF. CDR3 nucleotides: TGCGCCAGCAGCCAAGGGACAGCCGTCGACGAGCAGTACTTC. The gene calls are TRBV5-1 and TRBJ2-7; 7 nucleotides match TRBD1. The J segment lost 5 bases and the V segment lost 4 bases, leaving 9 bases of the junction unmatched. CDR1 is SGHRS, CDR2 YFSETQ, per germline. The CDR3 spans 14 residues.

This chain joins TRBV28 and TRBJ1-2; TRBD1 might be the D (5 bases). The germline V gene encodes CDR1 MDHEN and CDR2 SYDVKM. The CDR3 totals 13 residues. Trimming took 5 bases from V and 8 from J, leaving 15 bases between them. The DNA of the CDR3 is TGTGCCAGCAGTCCCCCCCAAAACAGGGGCTACACCTTC. Its protein is CASSPPQNRGYTF.

V gene TRBV28 combines with J gene TRBJ2-7; tentatively, D is TRBD1 or TRBD2 (5 bases each). The V and J ends lost 7 bases and 5 bases respectively, with 18 bases between them. Per the germline V gene, CDR1 is MDHEN and CDR2 is SYDVKM. There are 14 residues in the CDR3. Written as DNA, the CDR3 is TGTGCCAGCACCCCCGGGACGGCCGCCCACGAGCAGTACTTC. It codes for CASTPGTAAHEQYF.

This chain uses TRBV4-3 with TRBJ2-2; possible D gene TRBD2, 6 bases. Germline V gives CDR1 LGHNA, CDR2 YSLEER. The CDR3 runs 15 residues. Deletions cut 0 bases from V and 4 bases from J, with 9 bases between. CDR3 bases: TGCGCCAGCAGCCAAGACAGGCGGGGCACCGGGGAGCTGTTTTTT. Residues: CASSQDRRGTGELFF.

The gene calls are TRBV2 and TRBJ2-6, with D possibly TRBD1 on 6 matching bases. Germline CDR1 reads SNHLY; CDR2 reads FYNNEI. The CDR3 is made up of 16 amino acids. Trimming stripped 7 bases from V and 2 bases from J, with 15 bases between. This CDR3 is CASTPARGPGANVLTF. The CDR3 coding sequence is TGTGCCAGCACCCCCGCCAGGGGCCCTGGGGCCAACGTCCTGACTTTC.

This chain uses TRBV5-6 with TRBJ1-5; D perhaps matches TRBD1 (6 bases). Per germline, CDR1 SGHDT and CDR2 YYEEEE. The CDR3 length is 18 residues. The ends were cut back, 1 base at V and 0 bases at J, with 17 bases in the middle. The CDR3 sequence: CASSLKRGFWNSNQPQHF. The CDR3 region has the DNA TGTGCCAGCAGCTTGAAGAGGGGGTTTTGGAATAGCAATCAGCCCCAGCATTTT.

V gene TRBV7-2 combines with J gene TRBJ2-1, with 8 bases aligning to TRBD1. V shed 2 bases and J 6 bases; nucleotides not matched to a gene: 6. Germline values: CDR1 SGHTA, CDR2 FQGNSA. CDR3 length equals 15 residues. The chain's CDR3 is CASSLPRGLVNEQFF. The DNA for the CDR3 is TGTGCCAGCAGCTTACCCAGGGGGCTCGTCAATGAGCAGTTCTTC.

The rearrangement joins TRBV28 to TRBJ2-3, with a weak D call TRBD1 (6 bases). The V end lost 9 bases, the J end lost 2 bases, and 15 bases lay between the germline ends. In germline, CDR1 is MDHEN, CDR2 SYDVKM. This CDR3 is 14 amino acids long. CDR3 amino acids: CASFRRTATDTQYF. CDR3 sequence (DNA): TGTGCCAGTTTCAGGAGGACAGCCACAGATACGCAGTATTTT.

This chain uses TRBV4-1 with TRBJ1-2; unclear D gene. CDR3 length: 12 residues. V gave up 1 base and J gave up 8 bases, with 8 bases separating them. Germline V lookup: CDR1 MGHRA, CDR2 YSYEKL. CDR3 coding DNA: TGCGCCAGCAGCCAAGGTCGACACGGCTACACCTTC. This gives the protein CASSQGRHGYTF.

The chain uses TRBV9 and TRBJ2-2, with D perhaps being TRBD1 or TRBD2 (5 bases each). The CDR3 has 16 amino acids. V was cut by 2 bases and J by 5 bases, with 16 bases left in between. Germline V gene sequence: CDR1 SGDLS, CDR2 YYNGEE. In DNA, the CDR3 is TGTGCCAGCAGCGTGGGGAGTGGGGCTGGAACCGGGGAGCTGTTTTTT. Its translation: CASSVGSGAGTGELFF.

This clone occurred once. The gene calls are TRBV11-1 and TRBJ1-3, with a weak D call TRBD1 (5 bases). The CDR3 totals 14 residues. Germline V gene lookup returns CDR1 SGHAT and CDR2 FQDESV (reference sequence). The V end was cut by 3 bases, the J end by 0 bases, with 6 bases between. The CDR3 bases are TGTGCCAGCAGCTTCGGGGCCTCTGGAAACACCATATATTTT. Translating gives CASSFGASGNTIYF.